This entry concerns a single T cell receptor beta chain. Its target is unknown. The germline CDR1 and CDR2 sequences are DFQATT and SNEGSKA (reference sequence). The CDR3 sequence is 13 residues long. The germline V and J ends were trimmed by 8 bases and 1 base, with 14 bases remaining between them. Molecular-barcoded quantitative 5'-RACE produced these TCR beta libraries. TCRdb re-analysed the 5' RACE reads in MiXCR, keeping a single row per CDR3 protein. The data show roughly 130,000 distinct CDR3 sequences, more than 6.5% seen once. These data are taken from a study of CD8 T cells in ankylosing spondylitis. Findings and limits, study-wide: Some of the motif variants had earlier been found in reactive arthritis patients' fluid and blood. Matched ankylosing spondylitis synovial fluid reportedly showed significant enrichment of disease-linked clones. Blood from ankylosing spondylitis patients appeared to carry a characteristic roughly 8-variant TCR beta motif.

The TCR originated in a male donor with ankylosing spondylitis or in good health (not recorded which). This chain connects TRBV20-1 to TRBJ1-1; TRBD1 might be the D (5 bases). The sequencing sample was made of blood, either unsorted or a sorted T cell fraction (not recorded which). The CDR3 sequence is CSTKQAANTEAFF. The DNA for the CDR3 is TGCAGTACCAAACAGGCCGCGAACACTGAAGCTTTCTTT.